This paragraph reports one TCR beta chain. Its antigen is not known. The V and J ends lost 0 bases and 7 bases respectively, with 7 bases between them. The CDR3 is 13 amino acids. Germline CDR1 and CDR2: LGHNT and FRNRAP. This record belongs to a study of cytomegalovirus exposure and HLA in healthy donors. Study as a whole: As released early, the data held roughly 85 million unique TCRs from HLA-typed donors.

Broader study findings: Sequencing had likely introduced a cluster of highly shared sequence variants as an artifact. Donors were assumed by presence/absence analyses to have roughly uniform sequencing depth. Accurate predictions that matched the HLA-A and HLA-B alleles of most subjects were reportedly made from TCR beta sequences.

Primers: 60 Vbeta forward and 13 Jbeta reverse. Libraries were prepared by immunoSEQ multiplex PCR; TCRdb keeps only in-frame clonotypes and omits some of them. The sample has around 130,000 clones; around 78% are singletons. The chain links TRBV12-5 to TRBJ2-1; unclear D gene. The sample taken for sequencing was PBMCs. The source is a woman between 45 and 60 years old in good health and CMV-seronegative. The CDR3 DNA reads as TGTGCTAGTGGTTTGGTACTGCGGAATGAGCAGTTCTTC. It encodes CASGLVLRNEQFF. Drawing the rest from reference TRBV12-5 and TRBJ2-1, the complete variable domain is DARVTQTPRHKVTEMGQEVTMRCQPILGHNTVFWYRQTMMQGLELLAYFRNRAPLDDSGMPKDRFSAEMPDATLATLKIQPSEPRDSAVYFCASGLVLRNEQFFGPGTRLTVL.